Listed below are T cell receptor beta chains from one sample, sequenced in a study of CD8+CD57+ T cells in acquired aplastic anemia. Via MiXCR, TCRdb re-called the reads, giving one row per CDR3 protein. In the table there are some 200,000 distinct CDR3 sequences, approximately 51% of which are singletons. The specimen sequenced was sorted CD4+, CD8+, or CD8+CD57+ T cells (not recorded which) from PBMCs. Every receptor here comes from a human donor with aplastic anemia. Each CDR3 is given with its conserved first and last residue. Fields, in order: clone size, V gene, J gene, CDR3 length, D gene, CDR3 protein, CDR3 DNA. A D gene is named only where the DNA matches it firmly. Size tells how often a clone was seen (once, few, many) or the class of an expanded clone, and some rows leave it out.

many	TRBV7-2	TRBJ2-2	14	NA	CASSPTENTGELFF	TGTGCCAGCAGCCCGACAGAGAACACCGGGGAGCTGTTTTTT
once	TRBV5-1	TRBJ1-1	15	TRBD1	CASTSGTAMNTEAFF	TGCGCCAGCACTTCGGGGACAGCAATGAACACTGAAGCTTTCTTT
few	TRBV20-1	TRBJ2-1	18	TRBD2	CSARDVLAGGGSYNEQFF	TGCAGTGCTAGAGATGTCCTAGCGGGGGGCGGCTCCTACAATGAGCAGTTCTTC
NA	TRBV9	TRBJ1-6	16	NA	CASSVAPTGGNSPLHF	TGTGCCAGCAGCGTAGCTCCTACAGGAGGTAATTCACCCCTCCACTTT
NA	TRBV6-1	TRBJ2-1	15	NA	CASSESPSRYNEQFF	TGTGCCAGCAGTGAATCACCGTCTAGATACAATGAGCAGTTCTTC
many	TRBV20-1	TRBJ1-1	12	NA	CSARGAVKEAFF	TGCAGTGCTAGAGGTGCGGTGAAAGAAGCTTTCTTT
many	TRBV5-1	TRBJ1-4	14	NA	CASSLARAGEKLFF	TGCGCCAGCAGCTTGGCCAGGGCGGGAGAAAAACTGTTTTTT
NA	TRBV10-3	TRBJ2-5	15	NA	CATWPTAGEGETQYF	TGTGCCACCTGGCCCACAGCGGGCGAGGGGGAGACCCAGTACTTC
NA	TRBV12-3/TRBV12-4	TRBJ2-2	15	TRBD1	CASNRDRGHSGELFF	TGTGCCAGCAACCGGGACAGGGGCCATAGCGGGGAGCTGTTTTTT
few	TRBV9	TRBJ2-2	14	NA	CASSLQGNTGELFF	TGTGCCAGCAGCTTGCAGGGAAACACCGGGGAGCTGTTTTTT
many	TRBV7-6	TRBJ2-2	16	TRBD2	CASSLASGGNTGELFF	TGTGCCAGCAGCTTAGCTAGCGGGGGGAACACCGGGGAGCTGTTTTTT
NA	TRBV10-3	TRBJ1-1	15	TRBD1	CAISGDRHRGSAAFF	TGTGCCATCAGCGGAGATCGGCACAGGGGCTCTGCCGCTTTCTTT
NA	TRBV10-3	TRBJ1-1	16	NA	CAISEHRDRGNTEAFF	TGTGCCATCAGTGAGCACCGGGACCGAGGGAACACTGAAGCTTTCTTT
few	TRBV19	TRBJ1-2	14	TRBD1	CASSIWDRNYGYTF	TGTGCCAGTAGTATTTGGGACAGAAACTATGGCTACACCTTC
many	TRBV20-1	TRBJ1-1	11	NA	CSAPDRDWAFF	TGCAGTGCTCCGGACAGAGACTGGGCTTTCTTT
NA	TRBV7-2	TRBJ2-3	15	NA	CASSLNPIGTDTQYF	TGTGCCAGCAGCTTAAACCCGATTGGGACAGATACGCAGTATTTT
few	TRBV20-1	TRBJ2-1	15	NA	CSADNPGTPYNEQFF	TGCAGTGCTGACAACCCCGGGACACCATACAATGAGCAGTTCTTC
NA	TRBV7-2	TRBJ2-7	15	TRBD1	CASSLEGTGGYEQYF	TGTGCCAGCAGCTTGGAGGGGACAGGGGGCTACGAGCAGTACTTC
NA	TRBV29-1	TRBJ1-5	13	NA	CSANDPSGTSQHF	TGCAGCGCCAACGATCCGTCCGGGACATCCCAGCATTTT
NA	TRBV19	TRBJ1-2	15	NA	CASSMAANNNYGYTF	TGTGCCAGTAGTATGGCGGCCAACAATAACTATGGCTACACCTTC
NA	TRBV19	TRBJ1-1	13	NA	CASRDSGYTEAFF	TGTGCCAGTAGGGACAGTGGATACACTGAAGCTTTCTTT
many	TRBV5-1	TRBJ1-4	14	TRBD1	CASSRQGVGEKLFF	TGCGCCAGCAGCCGACAGGGGGTGGGTGAAAAACTGTTTTTT
many	TRBV7-8	TRBJ1-1	14	NA	CASSFSDGGTEAFF	TGTGCCAGCAGCTTTAGTGACGGGGGCACTGAAGCTTTCTTT
few	TRBV7-9	TRBJ1-5	17	NA	CASSLAFAGESNQPQHF	TGTGCCAGCAGCTTAGCGTTTGCAGGGGAGAGCAATCAGCCCCAGCATTTT
many	TRBV7-9	TRBJ1-2	13	TRBD1	CASSSETGDGYTF	TGTGCCAGCAGTTCCGAGACAGGGGATGGCTACACCTTC
many	TRBV5-8	TRBJ1-3	16	TRBD1	CASSSTLTGVENTIYF	TGTGCCAGCAGCTCCACCCTAACAGGGGTGGAAAACACCATATATTTT
NA	TRBV9	TRBJ1-2	16	TRBD1	CASSVFLQGARNGYTF	TGTGCCAGCAGCGTATTCCTACAGGGGGCTAGAAATGGCTACACCTTC
NA	TRBV5-1	TRBJ2-7	14	NA	CASSLAQGSYEQYF	TGCGCCAGCAGCTTGGCTCAGGGCTCCTACGAGCAGTACTTC
once	TRBV29-1	TRBJ2-1	17	NA	CSVNGGATPSSYNEQFF	TGCAGCGTGAATGGGGGTGCCACTCCCAGCTCCTACAATGAGCAGTTCTTC
NA	TRBV20-1	TRBJ2-1	15	TRBD2	CSARELAGVGNEQFF	TGCAGTGCTAGAGAGCTAGCGGGAGTGGGGAATGAGCAGTTCTTC
many	TRBV5-8	TRBJ1-6	14	NA	CASSLGGVYSPLHF	TGTGCCAGCAGCTTGGGAGGGGTATACTCACCCCTCCACTTT
many	TRBV15	TRBJ1-4	15	NA	CATSRDILNNEKLFF	TGTGCCACCAGCAGAGATATCCTGAACAATGAAAAACTGTTTTTT
many	TRBV20-1	TRBJ1-1	14	NA	CSATGPFMNTEAFF	TGCAGTGCTACAGGGCCTTTTATGAACACTGAAGCTTTCTTT
NA	TRBV20-1	TRBJ1-4	14	NA	CSAATQGINEKLFF	TGCAGTGCTGCTACCCAGGGGATTAATGAAAAACTGTTTTTT
NA	TRBV7-2	TRBJ2-5	12	TRBD1	CASSLGGQAQHF	TGTGCCAGCAGCTTGGGGGGACAGGCCCAACACTTC
NA	TRBV15	TRBJ2-1	19	TRBD2	CATSRDPLGGGSSYNEQFF	TGTGCCACCAGCAGAGATCCTCTGGGTGGCGGGAGCTCCTACAATGAGCAGTTCTTC
NA	TRBV6-1	TRBJ1-1	14	TRBD1	CASGDRGRDTEAFF	TGTGCCAGCGGCGACAGGGGGCGAGACACTGAAGCTTTCTTT
NA	TRBV5-4	TRBJ2-4	17	NA	CASSLAGQGSQKNIQYF	TGTGCCAGCAGCTTGGCTGGTCAGGGTAGCCAGAAAAACATTCAGTACTTC
NA	TRBV25-1	TRBJ1-5	15	NA	CASIRGGYSNQPQHF	TGTGCCAGCATCCGGGGAGGATATAGCAATCAGCCCCAGCATTTT
NA	TRBV2	TRBJ2-5	14	TRBD1	CASRMDRGPETQYF	TGTGCCAGCAGGATGGACAGGGGGCCTGAGACCCAGTACTTC
many	TRBV5-1	TRBJ2-3	15	TRBD1	CASSAGTGNTDTQYF	TGCGCCAGCAGCGCCGGGACAGGGAACACAGATACGCAGTATTTT
NA	TRBV10-1	TRBJ2-5	13	NA	CASSDHVQETQYF	TGCGCCAGCAGTGACCACGTCCAAGAGACCCAGTACTTC
NA	TRBV20-1	TRBJ2-2	12	NA	CSASLNTGELFF	TGCAGTGCTAGCTTGAACACCGGGGAGCTGTTTTTT
many	TRBV20-1	TRBJ1-1	14	NA	CSARDGQPYTEAFF	TGCAGTGCTAGAGACGGACAGCCGTACACTGAAGCTTTCTTT
NA	TRBV9	TRBJ2-5	14	NA	CASSAFGARETQYF	TGTGCCAGCAGCGCGTTCGGAGCGCGAGAGACCCAGTACTTC
many	TRBV4-2	TRBJ1-2	16	NA	CASSQDITAAPYGYTF	TGTGCCAGCAGCCAAGATATCACAGCCGCTCCCTATGGCTACACCTTC
NA	TRBV15	TRBJ2-7	16	TRBD1	CATSREGTGGHYEQYF	TGTGCCACCAGCAGAGAAGGGACAGGGGGACACTACGAGCAGTACTTC
many	TRBV9	TRBJ1-1	14	NA	CASSPLGSGTEAFF	TGTGCCAGCAGCCCCCTCGGATCCGGCACTGAAGCTTTCTTT